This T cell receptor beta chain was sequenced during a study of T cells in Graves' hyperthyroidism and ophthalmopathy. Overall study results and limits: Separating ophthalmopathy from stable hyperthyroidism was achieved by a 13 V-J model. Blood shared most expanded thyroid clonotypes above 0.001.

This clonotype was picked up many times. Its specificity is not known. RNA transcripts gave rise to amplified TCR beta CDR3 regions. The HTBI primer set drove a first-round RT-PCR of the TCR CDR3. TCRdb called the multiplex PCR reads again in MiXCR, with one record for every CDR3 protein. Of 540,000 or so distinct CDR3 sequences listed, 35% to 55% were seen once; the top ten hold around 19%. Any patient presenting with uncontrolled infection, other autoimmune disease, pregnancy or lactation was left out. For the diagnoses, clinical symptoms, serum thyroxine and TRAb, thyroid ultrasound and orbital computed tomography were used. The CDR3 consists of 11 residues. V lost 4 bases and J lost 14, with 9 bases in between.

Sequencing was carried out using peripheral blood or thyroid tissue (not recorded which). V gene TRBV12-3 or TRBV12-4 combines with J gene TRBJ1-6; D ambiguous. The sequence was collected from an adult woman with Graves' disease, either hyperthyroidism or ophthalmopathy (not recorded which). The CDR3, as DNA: TGTGCCAGCAGTTACCCTATGTCCCTCCACTTT. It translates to CASSYPMSLHF.